Given below is one T cell receptor (beta chain) in context. Its antigen is currently unknown. This sample was included in a study of T cell repertoires in cytomegalovirus infection. As for the study in general: Through public TCR beta signatures, both CMV infection and matching HLA type were indicated.

Whole-study findings and limits: The response measured ex vivo was dominated by TCR beta clonotypes (HLA-C-restricted and CMV-specific).

Via MiXCR, TCRdb re-called the reads, giving one row per CDR3 protein. Found here are a few hundred thousand distinct CDR3 sequences, around 40% of them singletons; the top ten hold around 48%. Trimming took 4 bases from V and 4 from J; bases not matched to a gene: 9. The CDR3 spans 16 residues. The germline V gene has CDR1 SQVTM and CDR2 ANQGSEA. The chain couples TRBV29-1 to TRBJ2-1, with 11 positions matching TRBD2. Sequencing was performed on cultured PBMCs, taken from culture after CMV antigen stimulation. The receptor comes from a human donor in good health (CMV status not recorded). Some clones in this sample may be carry-over from other donors' samples. The CDR3: CSVVGLAGGGYNEQFF. The CDR3, as DNA: TGCAGCGTTGTAGGGCTAGCGGGAGGAGGGTACAATGAGCAGTTCTTC.